Shown below are 13 T cell receptor beta chains from a single sample sequenced in a study of blood T cells in healthy people across ages. A second about 7 to 11 cycle PCR used barcoded and J-beta primers. TCRdb reanalysed the 5' RACE reads using MiXCR and keeps one entry per CDR3 protein. The table lists 1,500,000 or so distinct CDR3 sequences, approximately 63% of them singletons. Sequences were obtained from blood. The source of these receptors is a man younger than 35 in good health.

The chain has TRBV7-9 and TRBJ1-1; D is unresolved. V dropped 7 bases and J dropped 1 base, with 16 bases sitting between them. CDR1 and CDR2 from the germline V gene are SEHNR and FQNEAQ (reference sequence). CDR3 length equals 15 residues. The CDR3 coding sequence is TGTGCCAGCACCTCTCCAATCCGGGGGAACACTGAAGCTTTCTTT. It translates to CASTSPIRGNTEAFF. The full variable domain, with the rest looked up from reference TRBV7-9 and TRBJ1-1, is DTGVSQNPRHKITKRGQNVTFRCDPISEHNRLYWYRQTLGQGPEFLTYFQNEAQLEKSRLLSDRFSAERPKGSFSTLEIQRTEQGDSAMYLCASTSPIRGNTEAFFGQGTRLTVV.

V is TRBV15 and J is TRBJ1-2; D remains ambiguous. In germline, CDR1 is LNHNV, CDR2 YYDKDF (reference sequence). The ends were cut back, 3 bases at V and 8 bases at J, with 16 bases in the middle. This CDR3 region has 14 residues. The CDR3 DNA reads TGTGCCACCAGCAGGGCGAAGGGTGGCTGGGGCTACACCTTC. It specifies CATSRAKGGWGYTF.

This chain connects TRBV6-5 to TRBJ2-7; either TRBD1 or TRBD2 may supply D (5 bases each). The tail of the sequence fits TRBJ2-5 better, so the J call may be wrong. CDR3 size: 14 residues. From germline, CDR1 is MNHEY and CDR2 SVGAGI. The chain's CDR3 is CASSARIGGETQYF. The CDR3 DNA is TGTGCCAGCAGTGCTAGGATTGGGGGAGAGACCCAGTACTTC.

This rearrangement joins TRBV27 to TRBJ2-3; 8 nucleotides align to TRBD1. V lost 10 bases and J lost 1; bases outside the gene matches: 7. CDR3 length: 14 residues. From germline, CDR1 is MNHEY and CDR2 SMNVEV (reference sequence). The CDR3 DNA reads as TGTGCCACCGCCGAGGGACAGGGCACAGATACGCAGTATTTT. Translated: CATAEGQGTDTQYF.

The chain uses TRBV9 and TRBJ2-6; TRBD1 agrees at 9 bases. The germline V gene has CDR1 SGDLS and CDR2 YYNGEE. This CDR3 spans 16 amino acids. With 5 bases clipped from V and 2 bases from J, the junction kept 5 bases outside the gene matches. The CDR3 region is CASRGQGRTGANVLTF. In DNA form, the CDR3 reads TGTGCCAGCAGGGGACAGGGTAGGACTGGGGCCAACGTCCTGACTTTC.

The rearrangement links TRBV20-1 to TRBJ2-1; TRBD1 matches at 9 bases. This CDR3 is 19 amino acids long. Germline CDR1 and CDR2: DFQATT and SNEGSKA (reference sequence). The ends lost 5 bases at V and 1 base at J; junction bases unmatched: 18. CDR3 nucleotide sequence: TGCAGTGCTTTTCGACAGGGGGACCCAGGCCGAGGTTCCTACAATGAGCAGTTCTTC. Its protein is CSAFRQGDPGRGSYNEQFF.

This clonotype was recorded a few times. J is TRBJ2-1 and V is TRBV6-2 or TRBV6-3; the D is unclear. CDR1 and CDR2 from the germline V gene are MNHEY and SVGEGT. The CDR3 totals 11 residues. Trimming left V 11 bases short and J 5 bases short, with 10 bases between. For the CDR3, the DNA is TGTGCCGCACAGTGGAACAATGAGCAGTTCTTC. The encoded protein is CAAQWNNEQFF.

This clonotype was observed a handful of times. The CDR3 DNA reads as TGTGCCAGCAGGGTTCTAGATACGCAGTATTTT. It yields the protein CASRVLDTQYF. V and J are TRBV12-3 or TRBV12-4 and TRBJ1-4; D remains ambiguous. Gene TRBJ2-3 matches the end of the DNA better, so the J call may be wrong. CDR3 length equals 11 residues.

The rearrangement joins TRBV15 to TRBJ1-5; maybe TRBD1 (5 bases). The CDR3 loop spans 15 amino acids. Trimming took 9 bases from V and 0 from J, leaving 15 bases between them. From germline, CDR1 is LNHNV and CDR2 YYDKDF (reference sequence). The CDR3 loop is CATSGLPNSNQPQHF. In nucleotides, the CDR3 is TGTGCCACTTCAGGGCTCCCTAATAGCAATCAGCCCCAGCATTTT.

The rearrangement uses TRBV7-8 and TRBJ2-3, with unresolved D. V lost 0 bases to trimming and J lost 5 bases, with 6 bases between them. CDR3 length: 13 residues. Germline CDR1 reads SGHVS; CDR2 reads FQNEAQ. As DNA, the CDR3 is TGTGCCAGCAGCTTAGCGGTAGGAGATACGCAGTATTTT. Its protein product is CASSLAVGDTQYF.

This clonotype turned up a few times. This sequence joins TRBV27 and TRBJ1-6, with D hard to call. V was cut by 1 base and J by 7 bases, with 14 bases left in between. CDR1 and CDR2 (germline): MNHEY, SMNVEV (reference sequence). CDR3 length equals 16 residues. The CDR3 coding sequence is TGTGCCAGCAGTTTATGGGTGGTGGGCCAGAATTCACCCCTCCACTTT. Translated: CASSLWVVGQNSPLHF.

Remarks on this clonotype: A much more abundant neighbour one base away suggests this may be a read error. The rearrangement uses TRBV2 and TRBJ1-2; possible D gene TRBD1, 6 bases. The CDR3 extends over 11 amino acids. Germline assignment: CDR1 SNHLY and CDR2 FYNNEI. CDR3 DNA: TGTGCCGGCAGCCGGGACATAATTTACACCTTC. Its protein product is CAGSRDIIYTF.

In regard to this clonotype: The junction differs from germline at one of its ends, possibly a read error. The V call is TRBV3-1, the J call TRBJ2-6, with a weak D call TRBD2 (6 bases). The CDR3 sequence is 16 residues long. Looked up from germline, CDR1 is LGHDT and CDR2 is YNNKEL (reference sequence). CDR3 nucleotides: TGTGCCAGCAGCCATGGGGGGTACTCTGGGGCCAACGCCCTGACTTTC. Protein: CASSHGGYSGANALTF.